This T cell receptor beta chain appears in the sequencing data of a study of OX40 agonist ivuxolimab in advanced cancers. Repertoires were generated with immunoSEQ multiplex PCR, while TCRdb's copy carries only in-frame clones and drops some. The sample contains around 60,000 clones, 87% of which appear only once. In germline, CDR1 is LNHDA, CDR2 SQIVND (reference sequence). Between the trimmed V and J ends, which lost 3 bases and 5 bases, there was a span of 13 bases. The length of the CDR3 is 15 residues. This clone was recorded a few times. Material: CD4+ or CD8+ T cells sorted from blood, obtained in a trial of the OX40 agonist ivuxolimab. The chain uses TRBV19 and TRBJ2-2; D is undetermined. The TCR comes from an adult with an advanced solid tumor such as melanoma, head and neck, liver or kidney cancer. The CDR3 DNA reads TGTGCCAGTAGTATTCAGGACGGAAGAACCGGGGAGCTGTTTTTT. It yields the protein CASSIQDGRTGELFF.